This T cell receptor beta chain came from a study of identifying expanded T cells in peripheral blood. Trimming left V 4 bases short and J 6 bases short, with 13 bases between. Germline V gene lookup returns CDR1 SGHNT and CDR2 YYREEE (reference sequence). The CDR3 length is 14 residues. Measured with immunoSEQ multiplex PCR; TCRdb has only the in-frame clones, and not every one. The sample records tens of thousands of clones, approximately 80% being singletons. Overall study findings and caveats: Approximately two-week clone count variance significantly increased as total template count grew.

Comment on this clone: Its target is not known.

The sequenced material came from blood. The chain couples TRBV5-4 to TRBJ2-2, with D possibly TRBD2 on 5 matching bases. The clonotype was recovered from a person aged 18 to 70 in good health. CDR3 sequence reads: CASSVELESGELFF. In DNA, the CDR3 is TGTGCCAGCAGCGTGGAACTAGAATCCGGGGAGCTGTTTTTT. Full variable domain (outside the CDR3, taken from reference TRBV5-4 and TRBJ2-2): ETGVTQSPTHLIKTRGQQVTLRCSSQSGHNTVSWYQQALGQGPQFIFQYYREEENGRGNFPPRFSGLQFPNYSSELNVNALELDDSALYLCASSVELESGELFFGEGSRLTVL.